The 18 T cell receptor beta chains presented below share a single source sample, sequenced in a study of PD-1 blockade in classical Hodgkin lymphoma (dated by TCRdb to the early 2020s). In light of the paper, this sample's time point label describes: cycle 4 day 1 (C4D1), after six to seven weeks of nivolumab. Every trial patient had relapsed following autologous stem cell transplantation, and prior brentuximab vedotin exposure was what differed among cohorts A, B and C. Using a Miltenyi CD4+ T cell isolation kit, CD4+ T cells were purified from thawed PBMCs through magnetic negative selection. Library preparation used the immunoSEQ multiplex PCR assay. TCRdb holds this immuneACCESS table with in-frame rearrangements only. Some clones are missing; in checked studies, unresolved V genes explain under half, and the rest has no known cause. This sample lists 25,000 to 35,000 clones; approximately 80% were detected once. The top ten constitute less than 0.65% of the sample.

The sample was CD4+ T cells from blood, taken before the fourth cycle of nivolumab. Receptors were obtained from a human donor with classical Hodgkin lymphoma.

This clone was counted once. The chain couples TRBV7-9 to TRBJ1-1; 7 nucleotides match TRBD1. J was trimmed by 4 bases and V by 5 bases; bases with no gene match: 13. Per germline, CDR1 SEHNR and CDR2 FQNEAQ (reference sequence). The CDR3 contains 16 residues. This CDR3 reads CASSAYRGSLRTEAFF. CDR3 nucleotide sequence: TGTGCCAGCAGCGCATACAGGGGATCTTTACGCACTGAAGCTTTCTTT.

V and J are TRBV5-1 and TRBJ2-3, with 9 bases matching TRBD1. This CDR3 region has 18 residues. The V and J ends lost 6 bases and 1 base, in that order; junction bases with no gene match: 15. Germline CDR1 reads SGHRS; CDR2 reads YFSETQ. The CDR3 nucleotides read TGCGCCAGCATCTACACCTATCGCGGGGACAGGGGCACAGATACGCAGTATTTT. Translating it yields CASIYTYRGDRGTDTQYF.

The chain uses TRBV6-6 and TRBJ2-7, with D tentatively TRBD1 (6 bases). With 8 bases removed from V and 3 bases from J, the gap between germline ends came to 20 bases. The CDR3 covers 15 residues. The V gene's germline CDR1 is MNHNY and CDR2 SVGAGI (reference sequence). The CDR3 loop reads CASRRTGLDGYEQYF. The DNA for the CDR3 is TGTGCCAGCCGGAGAACAGGGCTGGACGGCTACGAGCAGTACTTC.

The genes are TRBV5-5 and TRBJ2-7; D is ambiguous. This CDR3 contains 15 residues. The V gene lost 0 bases and the J gene lost 0 bases, with 10 bases spanning the gap. Germline CDR1 and CDR2: SGHKS and YYEKEE (reference sequence). In DNA, the CDR3 is TGTGCCAGCAGCTTGGGCCCCTCTTACTCCTACGAGCAGTACTTC. Translating gives CASSLGPSYSYEQYF. The variable domain in full, with the rest retrieved from reference TRBV5-5 and TRBJ2-7, is DAGVTQSPTHLIKTRGQQVTLRCSPISGHKSVSWYQQVLGQGPQFIFQYYEKEERGRGNFPDRFSARQFPNYSSELNVNALLLGDSALYLCASSLGPSYSYEQYFGPGTRLTVT.

The gene calls are TRBV2 and TRBJ2-1, with D possibly matching TRBD2 (5 bases). CDR3 length: 14 residues. CDR1 and CDR2 from the germline V gene are SNHLY and FYNNEI. V lost 8 bases, J lost 4 bases, and 15 bases lay in between. This CDR3 reads CASGLLGSYNEQFF. The CDR3 DNA follows: TGTGCCAGCGGTTTACTTGGGAGTTACAATGAGCAGTTCTTC.

The V call is TRBV6-5, the J call TRBJ1-5, with no clear D. This CDR3 spans 14 amino acids. Germline V lookup: CDR1 MNHEY, CDR2 SVGAGI. Deletions cut 6 bases from V and 6 bases from J, with 15 bases between. This CDR3 is CASSPPGYAQPQHF. CDR3 DNA sequence: TGTGCCAGCAGCCCCCCCGGGTACGCTCAGCCCCAGCATTTT.

The chain joins TRBV5-1 to TRBJ1-1; D remains unclear. The length of the CDR3 is 14 residues. Germline CDR1 SGHRS, CDR2 YFSETQ. The V end was cut by 0 bases, the J end by 7 bases, with 13 bases between. The DNA of the CDR3 is TGCGCCAGCAGCTTGGTAGTGGAGGGCGGTGAAGCTTTCTTT. This sequence encodes CASSLVVEGGEAFF.

The V call is TRBV5-1, the J call TRBJ1-2, with no clear D. Germline-derived CDR1 and CDR2 are SGHRS and YFSETQ. This CDR3 is built from 14 residues. Trimming removed 3 bases at V and 2 bases at J, with 11 bases between. The CDR3 DNA follows: TGCGCCAGCAGCTACGTGGAGTTCAACTATGGCTACACCTTC. As protein: CASSYVEFNYGYTF.

The gene calls are TRBV5-1 and TRBJ2-7; D may be TRBD2 (5 bases). Trimming stripped 6 bases from V and 3 bases from J, with 19 bases between. The CDR3 runs 15 residues. Germline assignment: CDR1 SGHRS and CDR2 YFSETQ. This CDR3 reads CASTSGGNLGYEQYF. In DNA, the CDR3 is TGCGCCAGCACCTCAGGAGGTAATTTGGGCTACGAGCAGTACTTC.

The genes are TRBV6-1 and TRBJ2-7; D unresolved. Germline CDR1 and CDR2: MNHNS and SASEGT. With 6 bases removed from V and 5 bases from J, the gap between germline ends came to 8 bases. The length of the CDR3 is 11 residues. CDR3 in DNA: TGTGCCAGCAGCTCGAACCACGAGCAGTACTTC. Amino acids: CASSSNHEQYF.

The sample holds a few counts of this clone. The chain employs TRBV18 and TRBJ2-7, with D possibly being TRBD1 or TRBD2 (5 bases each). CDR3 size: 15 residues. CDR1 KGHSH and CDR2 LQKENI come from the germline V gene. V was shortened by 0 bases and J by 5 bases, with 14 bases between the two germline ends. CDR3 coding DNA: TGTGCCAGCTCACCACCGGGACGTCCAGCCGACGAGCAGTACTTC. Its translation is CASSPPGRPADEQYF.

The CDR3 DNA is TGTGCCAGTAGTATTCAGAAAAGGGAAGGAGAGACCCAGTACTTC. Encoded protein: CASSIQKREGETQYF. The chain recombines TRBV19 with TRBJ2-5; D unresolved. V lost 3 bases, J lost 4 bases, and 15 bases lay in between. The length of the CDR3 is 15 residues. Germline CDR1 and CDR2: LNHDA and SQIVND (reference sequence).

The V gene is TRBV10-3, the J gene TRBJ2-5; D perhaps matches TRBD2 (6 bases). V was trimmed by 8 bases and J by 5 bases, leaving 9 bases between them. Germline values: CDR1 ENHRY, CDR2 SYGVKD. This CDR3 spans 11 amino acids. The CDR3 region is CAIGGYETQYF. The CDR3 DNA reads as TGTGCCATCGGGGGGTACGAGACCCAGTACTTC.

The gene calls are TRBV7-9 and TRBJ1-4; 7 bases match TRBD1. Germline V gene data show CDR1 as SEHNR and CDR2 as FQNEAQ (reference sequence). This CDR3 has 14 residues. Trimming took 4 bases from V and 8 from J; bases not matched to a gene: 7. The CDR3 sequence is CASSSSRTGEKLFF. The CDR3 DNA reads as TGTGCCAGCAGCTCCAGCCGGACAGGCGAAAAACTGTTTTTT.

The table lists this clone with a few counts. The chain couples TRBV2 to TRBJ1-2; D gene unclear. CDR3 length equals 14 residues. Trimming took 0 bases from V and 8 from J, leaving 13 bases between them. The germline V gene has CDR1 SNHLY and CDR2 FYNNEI. The chain's CDR3 is CASSEATRRQGYTF. CDR3 nucleotides: TGTGCCAGCAGTGAAGCGACACGGCGGCAGGGCTACACCTTC.

The chain carries TRBV19 and TRBJ1-5, with 8 positions matching TRBD1. Germline lookup yields CDR1 LNHDA and CDR2 SQIVND (reference sequence). The CDR3 sequence is 17 residues long. V trimming: 6 bases; J trimming: 7 bases; junction bases outside the gene matches: 17. The DNA of the CDR3 is TGTGCCAGTAGCCTCGGCGACAGGGGCGCCATCAGGCAGCCCCAGCATTTT. Protein sequence: CASSLGDRGAIRQPQHF.

This rearrangement joins TRBV5-1 to TRBJ1-3; D is uncertain. Germline loops: CDR1 SGHRS, CDR2 YFSETQ. There are 14 residues in the CDR3. V dropped 0 bases and J dropped 3 bases, with 7 bases sitting between them. The CDR3 reads CASSLVDGGNTIYF. The CDR3 nucleotides are TGCGCCAGCAGCTTGGTGGACGGTGGAAACACCATATATTTT.

The gene calls are TRBV28 and TRBJ1-1, with D uncertain. The germline V and J ends were trimmed by 2 bases and 0 bases, with 16 bases remaining between them. The germline V gene encodes CDR1 MDHEN and CDR2 SYDVKM. The CDR3 has 17 residues. The CDR3 loop is CASSLADADKMNTEAFF. In DNA form, the CDR3 reads TGTGCCAGCAGTTTAGCGGACGCCGATAAAATGAACACTGAAGCTTTCTTT.